This passage covers 7 T cell receptor beta chains from one sample sequenced in a study of tumor and adjacent non-tumor tissue in lung cancer. A modified ARM-PCR protocol with three rounds of nested PCR amplified TCRbeta. MiXCR was run by TCRdb on the multiplex PCR reads, yielding one entry per CDR3 protein. The sample includes over 35,000 distinct CDR3 sequences, 60% seen only once; the top ten take 45%. No cell sorting was done before RNA was extracted from the tissue. The normal lung tissue was taken more than 3 cm from the tumor edge. Sequencing input: distant non-tumor lung tissue. These receptors were obtained from a man between 50 and 59 years old with non-small cell lung cancer.

The chain links TRBV12-5 to TRBJ1-2; D is undetermined. CDR1 and CDR2 from the germline V gene are LGHNT and FRNRAP. The CDR3 sequence is 13 residues long. V lost 1 base and J lost 10, with 13 bases in between. CDR3 residues: CASGLDGGFDYTF. The DNA of the CDR3 is TGTGCTAGTGGTTTGGACGGAGGCTTTGACTACACCTTC.

As to this clonotype: An end of the junction does not agree with germline; a read error may underlie this. The chain links TRBV11-2 to TRBJ2-7; unclear D gene. Germline loops: CDR1 SGHAT, CDR2 FQNNGV. The CDR3 spans 12 residues. CDR3 protein: CVSSLEEFKQYF. The CDR3 nucleotides read TGTGTCAGCAGCTTAGAGGAGTTCAAGCAGTACTTC.

The gene calls are TRBV28 and TRBJ2-1, with a weak D call TRBD1 (5 bases). Trimming shortened V by 6 bases and J by 6 bases, and 9 bases separated the two germline ends. CDR1 and CDR2 (germline): MDHEN, SYDVKM. The CDR3 has 12 residues. The CDR3 reads CASSSDTNEQFF. The CDR3 DNA reads as TGTGCCAGCAGCTCGGACACCAATGAGCAGTTCTTC.

To note about this clonotype: A junction boundary mismatches the germline segment, possibly from a read error. V is TRBV13 and J is TRBJ2-3; 8 nucleotides align to TRBD2. Germline CDR1 reads PRHDT; CDR2 reads FYEKMQ (reference sequence). This CDR3 comprises 15 residues. The CDR3 loop is CASSLGGGTEDTQYF. The CDR3 region has the DNA TGTGCCAGCAGTTTAGGCGGGGGGACCGAAGATACGCAGTATTTT.

V usage is TRBV6-2 or TRBV6-3 and J usage is TRBJ2-2; D is unclear. CDR3 length equals 15 residues. Germline V gives CDR1 MNHEY, CDR2 SVGEGT. CDR3 residues: CGSRIGGQNTGELFF. CDR3 DNA: TGTGGTAGCAGAATAGGTGGCCAGAACACCGGGGAGCTGTTTTTT.

The genes are TRBV5-5 and TRBJ2-7; D not resolved. CDR3 length: 12 amino acids. Trimming removed 2 bases at V and 5 bases at J, with 8 bases between. Germline assignment: CDR1 SGHKS and CDR2 YYEKEE (reference sequence). CDR3: CASSFRLDEQYF. The CDR3 DNA sequence: TGTGCCAGCAGCTTTCGCTTGGACGAGCAGTACTTC.

In the case of this clonotype: A read error is possible here, since a much larger clone lies one base away. V gene TRBV6-2 or TRBV6-3 combines with J gene TRBJ2-1; D is unclear. The CDR3 runs to 17 residues. CDR1 is MNHEY and CDR2 is SVGEGT in the germline V gene. V was pared by 0 bases and J by 4 bases, with 16 bases between. The CDR3 DNA is TGTGCCAGCAGTTACTCGACGAGCGTGAGTGGTTACAATGAGCAGTTCTTC. This codes for CASSYSTSVSGYNEQFF.